The clone carrying this TCR beta chain has just a few counts. Its antigen is as yet unknown. The data stem from a study of CD8+ T cells in alopecia areata. Study-level background: The study gave treated patients oral tofacitinib at 5 to 10 mg twice daily. Study-level results: TCR sharing was clearer in mice than between patients, perhaps partly owing to patient HLA diversity.

Reverse transcription of extracted RNA yielded cDNA, which provided the sequencing template. Assay used: immunoSEQ multiplex PCR; TCRdb lists only in-frame clones, some missing. The sample has about 130,000 clones, around 50% seen once; the top ten hold roughly 4.5%. CDR1 is SGHRS, CDR2 YFSETQ, per germline. The CDR3 covers 14 residues. With 1 base clipped from V and 5 bases from J, the junction kept 1 base outside the gene matches. The sequencing here drew on CD4+ T cells sorted from blood, taken at week 0. This chain connects TRBV5-1 to TRBJ2-4, with 9 bases fitting TRBD1. This receptor was taken from a human donor with alopecia areata. CDR3 in DNA: TGCGCCAGCAGCTTGACAGGGGGCGAAAACATTCAGTACTTC. It encodes CASSLTGGENIQYF.